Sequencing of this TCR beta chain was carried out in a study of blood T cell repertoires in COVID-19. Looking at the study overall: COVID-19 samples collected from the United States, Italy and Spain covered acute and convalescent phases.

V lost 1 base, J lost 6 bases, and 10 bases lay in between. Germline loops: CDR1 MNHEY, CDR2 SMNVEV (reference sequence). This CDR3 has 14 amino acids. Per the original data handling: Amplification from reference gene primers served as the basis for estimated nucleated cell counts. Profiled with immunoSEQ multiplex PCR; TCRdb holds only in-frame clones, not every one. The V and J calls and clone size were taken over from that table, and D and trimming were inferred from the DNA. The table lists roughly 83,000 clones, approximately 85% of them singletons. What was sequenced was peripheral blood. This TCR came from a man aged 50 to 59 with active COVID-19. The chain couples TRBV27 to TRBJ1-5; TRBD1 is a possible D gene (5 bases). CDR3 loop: CASSLLGEGQPQHF. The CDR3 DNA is TGTGCCAGCAGTTTATTGGGGGAGGGTCAGCCCCAGCATTTT.